These 17 T cell receptor beta chains were all obtained from the same sample, sequenced in a study of T cell responses to AZD1222 COVID-19 vaccine. Method: immunoSEQ multiplex PCR; TCRdb's copy keeps in-frame clones and lacks some. The sample has more than 120,000 clones, approximately 86% seen once. The sample here was peripheral blood, taken 28 days after the second AZD1222 dose. Source of these receptors: an adult who received the AZD1222 COVID-19 vaccine.

The chain uses TRBV7-2 and TRBJ2-3; 9 bases map to TRBD2. CDR1 is SGHTA and CDR2 is FQGNSA in the germline V gene. V dropped 4 bases and J dropped 1; count of bases not matched to a gene: 0. The CDR3 is 14 amino acids. The CDR3 DNA sequence: TGTGCCAGCAGCTGGACTAGCGGCACAGATACGCAGTATTTT. It encodes CASSWTSGTDTQYF.

This chain joins TRBV5-1 and TRBJ1-4; D is perhaps TRBD1 (6 bases). Per the germline V gene, CDR1 is SGHRS and CDR2 is YFSETQ. The CDR3 has 15 amino acids. Trimming took off 0 bases at V and 6 bases at J, with 12 bases between the two ends. The CDR3 DNA reads TGCGCCAGCAGCTTGGGGCAGGGGTCTGATGAAAAACTGTTTTTT. It encodes CASSLGQGSDEKLFF.

V is TRBV7-2 and J is TRBJ1-2; 7 bases fit TRBD1. The CDR3 sequence is 15 residues long. Germline CDR1 is SGHTA and CDR2 is FQGNSA. V lost 7 bases, J lost 0 bases, and 8 bases stayed unmatched. The CDR3 protein is CASTYGTATNYGYTF. In DNA, the CDR3 is TGTGCCAGCACCTATGGGACAGCAACTAACTATGGCTACACCTTC.

The chain combines TRBV27 with TRBJ2-1; the D gene could be TRBD1 or TRBD2 (6 bases each). Germline CDR1 is MNHEY and CDR2 is SMNVEV (reference sequence). Deletions cut 8 bases from V and 7 bases from J, with 24 bases between. The CDR3 length is 16 residues. CDR3 residues: CASVRGWGAELNEQFF. As DNA, the CDR3 is TGTGCCAGCGTTAGGGGCTGGGGGGCCGAGTTGAATGAGCAGTTCTTC.

This rearrangement joins TRBV30 to TRBJ1-4; TRBD1 is a possible D gene (5 bases). This CDR3 is built from 13 residues. The V gene lost 0 bases and the J gene lost 5 bases, with 7 bases spanning the gap. Germline V gene data show CDR1 as GTSNPN and CDR2 as SVGIG (reference sequence). The CDR3 protein is CAWSVQVNEKLFF. The CDR3 DNA is TGTGCCTGGAGTGTACAGGTGAATGAAAAACTGTTTTTT.

This sequence joins TRBV7-9 and TRBJ2-1, with D possibly TRBD1 on 6 matching bases. Trimming took off 5 bases at V and 0 bases at J, with 17 bases between the two ends. The germline gives CDR1 SEHNR, CDR2 FQNEAQ (reference sequence). The CDR3 is 17 amino acids. CDR3 in amino acids: CASSPAPTGDSYNEQFF. CDR3 bases: TGTGCCAGCAGCCCGGCCCCGACAGGAGACTCCTACAATGAGCAGTTCTTC.

The gene calls are TRBV5-1 and TRBJ2-7; a weak D match, TRBD1 (6 bases). The CDR3 length is 14 residues. V shed 0 bases and J shed 6 bases, with 13 bases lying between them. Germline assignment: CDR1 SGHRS and CDR2 YFSETQ. CDR3 sequence reads: CASSLGQEGGEQYF. In DNA form, the CDR3 reads TGCGCCAGCAGCTTGGGGCAGGAAGGGGGCGAGCAGTACTTC. Complete variable domain (other parts from reference TRBV5-1 and TRBJ2-7): KAGVTQTPRYLIKTRGQQVTLSCSPISGHRSVSWYQQTPGQGLQFLFEYFSETQRNKGNFPGRFSGRQFSNSRSEMNVSTLELGDSALYLCASSLGQEGGEQYFGPGTRLTVT.

The count of this clone is one. The chain uses TRBV10-1 and TRBJ2-3; tentatively, D is TRBD1 (6 bases). There are 15 residues in the CDR3. V gave up 6 bases and J gave up 0 bases, with 13 bases separating them. Germline CDR1 is WNHNN and CDR2 is SYGVQD (reference sequence). As DNA, the CDR3 is TGCGCCAGCAGCCAAGGGGACATAAGCACAGATACGCAGTATTTT. Amino acids: CASSQGDISTDTQYF.

The V call is TRBV19, the J call TRBJ1-1; D gene unclear. With 5 bases removed from V and 1 base from J, the gap between germline ends came to 17 bases. Looked up from germline, CDR1 is LNHDA and CDR2 is SQIVND (reference sequence). The CDR3 loop spans 16 amino acids. In DNA form, the CDR3 reads TGTGCCAGTAGTCCCCTTTTTGGGGTTGGGAACACTGAAGCTTTCTTT. Its translation is CASSPLFGVGNTEAFF.

The chain uses TRBV7-9 and TRBJ2-3; 10 nucleotides line up with TRBD2. Germline CDR1 and CDR2: SEHNR and FQNEAQ (reference sequence). The CDR3 is made up of 16 amino acids. V shed 6 bases, J shed 2 bases, and the junction held 8 bases outside the gene matches. CDR3 loop: CASRPPGLANTDTQYF. CDR3 bases: TGTGCCAGCAGGCCCCCGGGACTAGCGAACACAGATACGCAGTATTTT.

The chain employs TRBV27 and TRBJ2-1, with D uncertain. This CDR3 is built from 12 residues. Germline-derived CDR1 and CDR2 are MNHEY and SMNVEV (reference sequence). Trimming stripped 6 bases from V and 6 bases from J, with 9 bases between. CDR3: CASREWGNEQFF. DNA for the CDR3: TGTGCCAGCAGAGAATGGGGCAATGAGCAGTTCTTC.

V is TRBV9 and J is TRBJ2-5; 12 bases align to TRBD2. The CDR3 covers 18 residues. V gave up 4 bases and J gave up 2 bases; unmatched junction bases: 12. CDR1 and CDR2 from the germline V gene are SGDLS and YYNGEE. CDR3 sequence: CASSSPLAGGREQETQYF. CDR3 DNA: TGTGCCAGCAGCTCCCCACTAGCGGGGGGCCGTGAGCAAGAGACCCAGTACTTC.

This chain connects TRBV12-3 or TRBV12-4 to TRBJ2-7, with a weak D call TRBD1 (5 bases). V lost 5 bases and J 4 bases, leaving 12 bases between the germline ends. The CDR3 contains 13 residues. The DNA for the CDR3 is TGTGCCAGCAGTCCTCATAGGGGTTACGAGCAGTACTTC. It encodes CASSPHRGYEQYF.

The gene calls are TRBV3-1 (or the pseudogene TRBV3-2) and TRBJ1-2; the D gene is possibly TRBD1 (6 bases). CDR3 length equals 13 residues. The germline CDR1 and CDR2 sequences are LGHDT and YNNKEL (reference sequence). Trimming cost V 6 bases and J 8 bases, with 16 bases left between them. For the CDR3, the DNA is TGTGCCAGCAGTTCAACGGGGGGCAGGGGCTACACCTTC. As protein: CASSSTGGRGYTF.

V usage is TRBV9 and J usage is TRBJ2-7; D is perhaps TRBD1 (5 bases). Trimming shortened V by 2 bases and J by 7 bases, and 19 bases separated the two germline ends. CDR1 and CDR2 from the germline V gene are SGDLS and YYNGEE. This CDR3 is 15 amino acids long. The CDR3 DNA follows: TGTGCCAGCAGCGTCCTTACAGGCGTGGTCGGGGAGCAGTACTTC. This translates into CASSVLTGVVGEQYF. Using reference TRBV9 and TRBJ2-7 for the parts outside the CDR3, the full variable domain is DSGVTQTPKHLITATGQRVTLRCSPRSGDLSVYWYQQSLDQGLQFLIQYYNGEERAKGNILERFSAQQFPDLHSELNLSSLELGDSALYFCASSVLTGVVGEQYFGPGTRLTVT.

This clone is a singleton in its sample. V and J are TRBV21-1 and TRBJ1-2; TRBD1 was called by the table and not checked on the DNA. TRBV21-1 is classified as a pseudogene. This CDR3 is 13 amino acids long. The CDR3 spells CASSNQGLYGYTF. In DNA, the CDR3 is TGTGCCAGCAGCAATCAGGGTCTATATGGCTACACCTTC.

This clone was counted only a few times. The CDR3 DNA follows: TGTGCCAGCAGTGTCGAGCAGGGGGCTTTTCCGGACACTGAAGCTTTCTTT. This gives the protein CASSVEQGAFPDTEAFF. V gene TRBV6-1 combines with J gene TRBJ1-1; TRBD1 matches 8 bases. The germline gives CDR1 MNHNS, CDR2 SASEGT. This CDR3 is 17 amino acids long. J lost 3 bases, V lost 4 bases, and 13 bases had no gene match.